Listed here are 26 T cell receptor beta chains from one sample, sequenced in a study of PD-L1 blockade in urothelial cancer. Libraries were prepared by immunoSEQ multiplex PCR; TCRdb keeps only in-frame clonotypes and omits some of them. The sample shows about 80,000 clones, around 90% of them seen only once. The sequencing here drew on PBMCs, taken around atezolizumab (anti-PD-L1) treatment. The receptors originated from a woman between 65 and 79 years old with urothelial cancer.

A single count supports this clone. The chain recombines TRBV7-3 with TRBJ2-6; 12 nucleotides line up with TRBD1. This CDR3 is built from 17 residues. CDR1 is SGHTA, CDR2 FQGTGA, per germline. V lost 5 bases, J lost 3 bases, and 5 bases stayed unmatched. The CDR3 loop reads CASSPRDRGLGANVLTF. The CDR3 coding sequence is TGTGCCAGCAGCCCTCGGGACAGGGGGCTTGGGGCCAACGTCCTGACTTTC.

The rearrangement links TRBV29-1 to TRBJ1-3, with 9 bases aligning to TRBD1. The CDR3 consists of 15 residues. Trimming at V came to 7 bases and at J to 3 bases, leaving 10 bases not matched to a gene. Germline V gives CDR1 SQVTM, CDR2 ANQGSEA. The CDR3 spells CSAGQGGDHGNTIYF. CDR3 in DNA: TGCAGCGCGGGACAGGGAGGTGATCATGGAAACACCATATATTTT.

V is TRBV19 and J is TRBJ1-3; D unresolved. This CDR3 has 15 residues. Trimming cost V 6 bases and J 0 bases, with 12 bases left between them. Germline CDR1 is LNHDA and CDR2 is SQIVND (reference sequence). The CDR3 bases are TGTGCCAGTAGCCTGGGAGTTCTCTCTGGAAACACCATATATTTT. This sequence encodes CASSLGVLSGNTIYF.

J is TRBJ2-7 and V is TRBV30; tentatively, D is TRBD1 (6 bases). Trimming pared 5 bases from V and 7 bases from J, leaving 18 bases between. The V gene's germline CDR1 is GTSNPN and CDR2 SVGIG (reference sequence). This CDR3 comprises 13 residues. CDR3 nucleotide sequence: TGTGCCTGGGAAACGGGACACCCGAAGGAGCAGTACTTC. Amino acid sequence: CAWETGHPKEQYF. Full variable domain (outside the CDR3, taken from reference TRBV30 and TRBJ2-7): SQTIHQWPATLVQPVGSPLSLECTVEGTSNPNLYWYRQAAGRGLQLLFYSVGIGQISSEVPQNLSASRPQDRQFILSSKKLLLSDSGFYLCAWETGHPKEQYFGPGTRLTVT.

The V and J genes are TRBV5-3 and TRBJ2-3, with 10 bases fitting TRBD2. TRBV5-3 is known as an ORF, though its function is uncertain. V gave up 4 bases and J gave up 0 bases; unmatched junction bases: 17. This CDR3 spans 20 amino acids. CDR3 loop: CARSPEVLAGEGTSTDTQYF. DNA of the CDR3: TGTGCCAGAAGCCCCGAGGTCCTAGCGGGGGAGGGGACTAGCACAGATACGCAGTATTTT.

The chain employs TRBV5-1 and TRBJ2-5, with D possibly being TRBD2 (6 bases). The CDR3 has 13 residues. Germline V gene lookup returns CDR1 SGHRS and CDR2 YFSETQ. The V end was cut by 5 bases, the J end by 5 bases, with 13 bases between. The CDR3 DNA sequence: TGCGCCAGCAGGGGTTCTAGCGCGGAGACCCAGTACTTC. Protein: CASRGSSAETQYF.

The chain is built from TRBV7-6 and TRBJ2-5; 7 nucleotides agree with TRBD2. Unmatched junction bases numbered 11, after V lost 7 bases and J lost 0 bases. The CDR3 is 16 residues long. Germline CDR1 reads SGHVS; CDR2 reads FNYEAQ. The CDR3 loop is CASTLNERGNQETQYF. The CDR3 DNA is TGTGCCAGCACCCTCAATGAGCGGGGCAACCAAGAGACCCAGTACTTC. Together with reference TRBV7-6 and TRBJ2-5, the CDR3 gives the full variable domain: GAGVSQSPRYKVTKRGQDVALRCDPISGHVSLYWYRQALGQGPEFLTYFNYEAQQDKSGLPNDRFSAERPEGSISTLTIQRTEQRDSAMYRCASTLNERGNQETQYFGPGTRLLVL.

The chain is built from TRBV5-6 and TRBJ2-1; 12 positions match TRBD2. The V gene's germline CDR1 is SGHDT and CDR2 YYEEEE. This CDR3 comprises 18 residues. The V segment lost 3 bases and the J segment 1 base; nucleotides outside the gene matches: 8. DNA of the CDR3: TGTGCCAGCAGCTCACTAGCGGGAGGCCGGACGTCCTACAATGAGCAGTTCTTC. This codes for CASSSLAGGRTSYNEQFF.

Comment on this clone: Germline is not matched at one junction end, which may reflect a read error. The chain joins TRBV10-3 to TRBJ2-3, with 11 bases identical to TRBD2. Germline V CDR1 and CDR2: ENHRY, SYGVKD. CDR3 length equals 15 residues. Written as DNA, the CDR3 is TGTGCCATCACGAGTACTAGCGGGAGCAAAGATACGCAGTATTTT. Encoded protein: CAITSTSGSKDTQYF.

The table lists this clone with a count of one. The chain uses TRBV2 and TRBJ1-2, with a weak D call TRBD1 (6 bases). Germline assignment: CDR1 SNHLY and CDR2 FYNNEI. The CDR3 length is 14 residues. Trimming took off 7 bases at V and 3 bases at J, with 15 bases between the two ends. In nucleotides, the CDR3 is TGTGCCAGCATCGGGGACATGGTTGACTATGGCTACACCTTC. Its protein product is CASIGDMVDYGYTF. Looking up the rest from reference TRBV2 and TRBJ1-2 gives the full variable domain: EPEVTQTPSHQVTQMGQEVILRCVPISNHLYFYWYRQILGQKVEFLVSFYNNEISEKSEIFDDQFSVERPDGSNFTLKIRSTKLEDSAMYFCASIGDMVDYGYTFGSGTRLTVV.

This clone was picked up a small number of times. The chain joins TRBV5-1 to TRBJ2-1; no clear D. The CDR3 is made up of 13 amino acids. The germline gives CDR1 SGHRS, CDR2 YFSETQ. Trimming stripped 0 bases from V and 4 bases from J, with 5 bases between. Here the CDR3 reads CASSLGQYNEQFF. In DNA form, the CDR3 reads TGCGCCAGCAGCTTGGGGCAGTACAATGAGCAGTTCTTC.

This rearrangement joins TRBV14 to TRBJ1-3; D might be TRBD1 (5 bases). Germline V gives CDR1 SGHDN, CDR2 FVKESK. V was trimmed by 0 bases and J by 3 bases, leaving 12 bases between them. The CDR3 consists of 16 residues. The CDR3 region has the DNA TGTGCCAGCAGCCAAGATGGCAGGGCCTATGGAAACACCATATATTTT. This codes for CASSQDGRAYGNTIYF. The variable domain in full, completed from reference TRBV14 and TRBJ1-3, reads EAGVTQFPSHSVIEKGQTVTLRCDPISGHDNLYWYRRVMGKEIKFLLHFVKESKQDESGMPNNRFLAERTGGTYSTLKVQPAELEDSGVYFCASSQDGRAYGNTIYFGEGSWLTVV.

This clone has only one observation. The chain is built from TRBV5-1 and TRBJ2-5, with D possibly matching TRBD1 (6 bases). Germline V gene lookup returns CDR1 SGHRS and CDR2 YFSETQ. V lost 1 base to trimming and J lost 0 bases, with 10 bases between them. The CDR3 is 15 residues long. CDR3: CASSLSTGHQETQYF. CDR3 in DNA: TGCGCCAGCAGCTTGTCTACAGGGCACCAAGAGACCCAGTACTTC. The whole variable domain, filled in from reference TRBV5-1 and TRBJ2-5, reads KAGVTQTPRYLIKTRGQQVTLSCSPISGHRSVSWYQQTPGQGLQFLFEYFSETQRNKGNFPGRFSGRQFSNSRSEMNVSTLELGDSALYLCASSLSTGHQETQYFGPGTRLLVL.

The chain carries TRBV11-2 and TRBJ2-2, with 7 bases identical to TRBD1. Germline CDR1 is SGHAT and CDR2 is FQNNGV. The CDR3 runs to 16 residues. V gave up 1 base and J gave up 1 base; unmatched junction bases: 3. The CDR3 reads CASSLGAGGNTGELFF. In nucleotides, the CDR3 is TGTGCCAGCAGCTTAGGCGCAGGGGGGAACACCGGGGAGCTGTTTTTT.

V and J are TRBV27 and TRBJ1-2; D ambiguous. The CDR3 has 14 amino acids. The V and J ends lost 2 bases and 3 bases respectively, with 10 bases between them. From germline, CDR1 is MNHEY and CDR2 SMNVEV (reference sequence). The CDR3 sequence is CASSLRSGDYGYTF. CDR3 coding DNA: TGTGCCAGCAGTTTACGGTCAGGCGACTATGGCTACACCTTC.

The genes are TRBV5-1 and TRBJ1-1; D gene unclear. V dropped 0 bases and J dropped 6 bases, with 12 bases sitting between them. The CDR3 has 14 residues. Germline CDR1 reads SGHRS; CDR2 reads YFSETQ. CDR3 bases: TGCGCCAGCAGCTTGGCTGAGAACCGGGCTGAAGCTTTCTTT. Amino acids: CASSLAENRAEAFF.

The chain recombines TRBV2 with TRBJ1-4; TRBD1 matches at 7 bases. The CDR3 runs 16 residues. V lost 3 bases and J lost 3; bases outside the gene matches: 7. Per germline, CDR1 SNHLY and CDR2 FYNNEI. The CDR3 reads CASSDGPGQPNEKLFF. The CDR3 DNA sequence: TGTGCCAGCAGTGATGGTCCGGGACAGCCTAATGAAAAACTGTTTTTT.

DNA for the CDR3: TGTGCCAGTAAGACAGGGGCGAACACCGGGGAGCTGTTTTTT. Its protein is CASKTGANTGELFF. The chain has TRBV19 and TRBJ2-2, with 8 nucleotides matching TRBD1. This CDR3 is 14 amino acids long. Unmatched junction bases numbered 1, after V lost 7 bases and J lost 0 bases. Germline values: CDR1 LNHDA, CDR2 SQIVND (reference sequence).

In its sample, this clone was seen a few times. The V gene is TRBV7-2, the J gene TRBJ1-2, with a possible D match to TRBD1 (6 bases). Trimming cost V 1 base and J 4 bases, with 13 bases left between them. This CDR3 has 15 residues. Germline V gives CDR1 SGHTA, CDR2 FQGNSA. CDR3 sequence (DNA): TGTGCCAGCAGCTTAGTTACGGACAGCGGCTATGGCTACACCTTC. It encodes CASSLVTDSGYGYTF.

A single count supports this clone. This rearrangement joins TRBV4-3 to TRBJ2-1; TRBD2 matches 8 bases. Trimming cost V 0 bases and J 0 bases; bases outside gene matches: 7. The CDR3 is 18 amino acids. Germline V gene lookup returns CDR1 LGHNA and CDR2 YSLEER. The CDR3 nucleotides are TGCGCCAGCAGCCAAGAGAAACTAGCGGATAACTCCTACAATGAGCAGTTCTTC. It yields the protein CASSQEKLADNSYNEQFF.

This sequence joins TRBV5-1 and TRBJ2-2; TRBD1 agrees at 10 bases. V shed 0 bases, J shed 7 bases, and the junction held 3 bases outside the gene matches. CDR3 size: 15 residues. CDR1 and CDR2 (germline): SGHRS, YFSETQ. CDR3 nucleotide sequence: TGCGCCAGCAGCTTGGGACAGGGGGCAGGCGGGGAGCTGTTTTTT. Translation gives CASSLGQGAGGELFF.

The chain couples TRBV18 to TRBJ1-1, with D uncertain. Deletions cut 3 bases from V and 0 bases from J, with 17 bases between. This CDR3 contains 17 residues. From germline, CDR1 is KGHSH and CDR2 LQKENI. CDR3 coding DNA: TGTGCCAGCTCACCGAATGTCAGTCCGCTCGTGAACACTGAAGCTTTCTTT. Amino acid sequence: CASSPNVSPLVNTEAFF.

The V and J genes are TRBV7-2 and TRBJ1-5; maybe TRBD1 (5 bases). V was pared by 5 bases and J by 7 bases, with 18 bases between. From germline, CDR1 is SGHTA and CDR2 FQGNSA. This CDR3 is built from 15 residues. Here the CDR3 reads CASSQQAGSWQPQHF. In DNA, the CDR3 is TGTGCCAGCAGCCAACAAGCAGGGTCTTGGCAGCCCCAGCATTTT.

The chain employs TRBV5-5 and TRBJ2-1; 7 bases agree with TRBD2. The CDR3 has 20 amino acids. Trimming removed 3 bases from V and 0 bases from J; junction bases left unmatched: 18. From germline, CDR1 is SGHKS and CDR2 YYEKEE (reference sequence). The CDR3 loop reads CASSSLGSGDRTSSYNEQFF. The CDR3 nucleotides read TGTGCCAGCAGCTCACTTGGGAGCGGGGATCGAACCAGCTCCTACAATGAGCAGTTCTTC.

This clone was recorded a few times. The DNA for the CDR3 is TGTGCCAGCAGCTCGGACAGGGAGGGGGGAACTGAAGCTTTCTTT. This translates into CASSSDREGGTEAFF. The V gene is TRBV28, the J gene TRBJ1-1; TRBD1 agrees at 8 bases. In germline, CDR1 is MDHEN, CDR2 SYDVKM. The CDR3 sequence is 15 residues long. With V trimmed by 6 bases and J by 5 bases, 11 bases remained unmatched.

The J gene is TRBJ2-7, the V gene TRBV9, with D perhaps matching TRBD1 (6 bases). CDR3 length: 13 residues. V gave up 7 bases and J gave up 0 bases, with 11 bases separating them. Germline V gene sequence: CDR1 SGDLS, CDR2 YYNGEE. CDR3 protein: CASGQTGSYEQYF. For the CDR3, the DNA is TGTGCCAGCGGACAGACAGGCTCCTACGAGCAGTACTTC.